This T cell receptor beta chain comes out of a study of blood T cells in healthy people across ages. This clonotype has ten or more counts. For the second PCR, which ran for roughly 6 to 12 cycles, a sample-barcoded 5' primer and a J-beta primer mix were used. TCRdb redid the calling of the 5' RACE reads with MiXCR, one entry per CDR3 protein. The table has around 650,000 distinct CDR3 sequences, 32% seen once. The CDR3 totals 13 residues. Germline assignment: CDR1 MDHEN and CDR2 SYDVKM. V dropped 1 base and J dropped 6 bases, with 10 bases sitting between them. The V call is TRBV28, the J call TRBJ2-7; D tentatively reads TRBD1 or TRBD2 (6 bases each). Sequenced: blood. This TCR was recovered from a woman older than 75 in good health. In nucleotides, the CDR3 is TGTGCCAGCAGTTTATTAGGGGGAGGCGAGCAGTACTTC. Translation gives CASSLLGGGEQYF.